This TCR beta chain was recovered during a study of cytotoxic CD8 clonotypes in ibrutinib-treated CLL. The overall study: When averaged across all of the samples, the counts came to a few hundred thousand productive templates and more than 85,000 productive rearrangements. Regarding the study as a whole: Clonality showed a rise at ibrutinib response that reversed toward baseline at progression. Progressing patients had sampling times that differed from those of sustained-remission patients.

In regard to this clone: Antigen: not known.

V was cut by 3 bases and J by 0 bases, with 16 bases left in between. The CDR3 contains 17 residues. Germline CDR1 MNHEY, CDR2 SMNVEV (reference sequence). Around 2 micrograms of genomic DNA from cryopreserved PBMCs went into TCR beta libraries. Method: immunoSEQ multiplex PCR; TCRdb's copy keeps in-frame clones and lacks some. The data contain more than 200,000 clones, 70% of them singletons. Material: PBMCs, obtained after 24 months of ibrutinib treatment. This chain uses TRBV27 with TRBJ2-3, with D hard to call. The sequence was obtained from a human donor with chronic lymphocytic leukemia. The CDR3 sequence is CASSFVRVGYSTDTQYF. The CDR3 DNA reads TGTGCCAGCAGTTTTGTAAGGGTGGGGTATAGCACAGATACGCAGTATTTT.